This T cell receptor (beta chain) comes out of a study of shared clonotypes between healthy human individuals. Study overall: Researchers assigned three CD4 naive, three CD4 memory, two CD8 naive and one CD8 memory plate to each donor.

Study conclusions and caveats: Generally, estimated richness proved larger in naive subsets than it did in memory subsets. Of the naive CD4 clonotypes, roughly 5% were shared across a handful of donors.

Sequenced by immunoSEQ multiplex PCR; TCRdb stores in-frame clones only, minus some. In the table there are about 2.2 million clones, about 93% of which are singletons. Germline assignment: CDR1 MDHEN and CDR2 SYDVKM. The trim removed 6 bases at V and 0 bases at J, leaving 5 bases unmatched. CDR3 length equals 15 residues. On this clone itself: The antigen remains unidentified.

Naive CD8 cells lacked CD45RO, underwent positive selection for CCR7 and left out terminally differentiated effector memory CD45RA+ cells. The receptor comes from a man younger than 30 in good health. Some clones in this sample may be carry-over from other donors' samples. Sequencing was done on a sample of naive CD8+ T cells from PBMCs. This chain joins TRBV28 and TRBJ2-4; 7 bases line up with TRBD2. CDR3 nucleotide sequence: TGTGCCAGCAGATCGGCTAGCGGAGCCAAAAACATTCAGTACTTC. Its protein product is CASRSASGAKNIQYF. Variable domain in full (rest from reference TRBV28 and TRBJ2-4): DVKVTQSSRYLVKRTGEKVFLECVQDMDHENMFWYRQDPGLGLRLIYFSYDVKMKEKGDIPEGYSVSREKKERFSLILESASTNQTSMYLCASRSASGAKNIQYFGAGTRLSVL.